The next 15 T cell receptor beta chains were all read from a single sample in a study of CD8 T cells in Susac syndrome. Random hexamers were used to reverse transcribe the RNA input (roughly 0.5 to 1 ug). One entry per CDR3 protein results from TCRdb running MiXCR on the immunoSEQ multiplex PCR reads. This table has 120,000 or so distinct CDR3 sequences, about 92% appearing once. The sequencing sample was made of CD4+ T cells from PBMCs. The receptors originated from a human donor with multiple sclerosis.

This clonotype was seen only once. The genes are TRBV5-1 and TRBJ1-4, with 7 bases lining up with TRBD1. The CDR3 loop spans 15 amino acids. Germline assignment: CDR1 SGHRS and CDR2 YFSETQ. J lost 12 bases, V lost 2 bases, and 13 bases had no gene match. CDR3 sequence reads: CASSLAGTDREQLFF. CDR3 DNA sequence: TGCGCCAGCAGCTTAGCCGGGACAGATAGAGAACAACTGTTTTTT.

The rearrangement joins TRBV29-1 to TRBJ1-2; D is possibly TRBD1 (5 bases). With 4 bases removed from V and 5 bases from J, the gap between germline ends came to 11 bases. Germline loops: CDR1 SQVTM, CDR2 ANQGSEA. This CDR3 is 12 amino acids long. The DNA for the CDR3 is TGCAGCGTTGGGGGGGGTCCTTATGGCTACACCTTC. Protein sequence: CSVGGGPYGYTF.

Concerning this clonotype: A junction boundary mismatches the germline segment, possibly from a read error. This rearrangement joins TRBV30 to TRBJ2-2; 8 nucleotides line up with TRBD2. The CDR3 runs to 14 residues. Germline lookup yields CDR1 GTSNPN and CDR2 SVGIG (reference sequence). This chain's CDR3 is CAGRLARSTGELFF. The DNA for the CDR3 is TGTGCCGGGAGACTAGCGCGATCCACCGGGGAGCTGTTTTTT. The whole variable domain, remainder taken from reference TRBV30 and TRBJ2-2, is SQTIHQWPATLVQPVGSPLSLECTVEGTSNPNLYWYRQAAGRGLQLLFYSVGIGQISSEVPQNLSASRPQDRQFILSSKKLLLSDSGFYLCAGRLARSTGELFFGEGSRLTVL.

The CDR3 loop reads CASRLPPGQGNTEAFF. For the CDR3, the DNA is TGTGCCAGCAGGCTGCCTCCGGGACAGGGTAACACTGAAGCTTTCTTT. The V and J genes are TRBV27 and TRBJ1-1; TRBD1 matches at 9 bases. This CDR3 has 16 residues. The germline gives CDR1 MNHEY, CDR2 SMNVEV (reference sequence). V lost 6 bases to trimming and J lost 2 bases; unmatched junction nucleotides: 10.

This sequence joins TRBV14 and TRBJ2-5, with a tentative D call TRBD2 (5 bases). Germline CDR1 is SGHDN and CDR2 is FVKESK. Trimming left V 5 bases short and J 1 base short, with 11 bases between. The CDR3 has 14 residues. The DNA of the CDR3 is TGTGCCAGCAGCGCCTTCGGAGGCCAAGAGACCCAGTACTTC. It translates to CASSAFGGQETQYF.

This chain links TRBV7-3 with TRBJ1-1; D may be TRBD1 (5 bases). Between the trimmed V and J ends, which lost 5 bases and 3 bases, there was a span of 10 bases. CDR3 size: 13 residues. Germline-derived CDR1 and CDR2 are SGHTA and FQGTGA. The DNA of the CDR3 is TGTGCCAGCAGCCGTGACAGATACACTGAAGCTTTCTTT. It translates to CASSRDRYTEAFF.

The CDR3 nucleotides read TGTGCCAGCACTCCGGGACCTACTTCTTATCAGCCCCAGCATTTT. Translation gives CASTPGPTSYQPQHF. This chain links TRBV2 with TRBJ1-5, with D possibly matching TRBD1 (5 bases). Between the trimmed V and J ends, which lost 7 bases and 5 bases, there was a span of 18 bases. The CDR3 covers 15 residues. Germline V gene lookup returns CDR1 SNHLY and CDR2 FYNNEI.

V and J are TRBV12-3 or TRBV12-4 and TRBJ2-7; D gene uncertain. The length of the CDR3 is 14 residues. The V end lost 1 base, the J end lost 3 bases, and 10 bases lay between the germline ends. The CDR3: CASSLGNTNYEQYF. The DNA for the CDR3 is TGTGCCAGCAGTTTAGGGAACACGAACTACGAGCAGTACTTC.

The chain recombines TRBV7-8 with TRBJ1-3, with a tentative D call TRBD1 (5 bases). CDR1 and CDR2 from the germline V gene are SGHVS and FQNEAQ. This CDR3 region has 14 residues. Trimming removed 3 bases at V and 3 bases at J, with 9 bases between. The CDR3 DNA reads TGTGCCAGCAGCTTTGGGGGGAGTGGAAACACCATATATTTT. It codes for CASSFGGSGNTIYF.

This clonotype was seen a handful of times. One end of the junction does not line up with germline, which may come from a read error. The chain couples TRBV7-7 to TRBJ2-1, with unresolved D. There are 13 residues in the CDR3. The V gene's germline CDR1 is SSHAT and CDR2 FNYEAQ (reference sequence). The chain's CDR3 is CASSLDLYNEQFF. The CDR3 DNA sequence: TGTGCTAGCAGCTTAGACTTATACAATGAGCAGTTCTTC.

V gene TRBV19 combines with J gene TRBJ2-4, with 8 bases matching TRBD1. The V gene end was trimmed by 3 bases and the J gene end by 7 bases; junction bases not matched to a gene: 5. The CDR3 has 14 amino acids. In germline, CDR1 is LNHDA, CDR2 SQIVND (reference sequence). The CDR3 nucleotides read TGTGCCAGTAGTATCCCCCGGACAGGGAACATTCAGTACTTC. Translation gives CASSIPRTGNIQYF. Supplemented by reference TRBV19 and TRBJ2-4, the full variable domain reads DGGITQSPKYLFRKEGQNVTLSCEQNLNHDAMYWYRQDPGQGLRLIYYSQIVNDFQKGDIAEGYSVSREKKESFPLTVTSAQKNPTAFYLCASSIPRTGNIQYFGAGTRLSVL.

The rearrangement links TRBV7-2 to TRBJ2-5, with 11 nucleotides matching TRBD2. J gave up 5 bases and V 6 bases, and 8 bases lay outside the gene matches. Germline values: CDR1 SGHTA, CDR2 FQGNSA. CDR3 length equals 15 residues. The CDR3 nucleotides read TGTGCCAGCAGTTTGACTAGCGGGGCAGGGGAGACCCAGTACTTC. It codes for CASSLTSGAGETQYF.

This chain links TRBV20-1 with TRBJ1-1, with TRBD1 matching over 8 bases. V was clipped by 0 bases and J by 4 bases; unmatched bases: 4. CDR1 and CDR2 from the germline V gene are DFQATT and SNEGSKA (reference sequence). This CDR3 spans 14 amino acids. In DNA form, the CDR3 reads TGCAGTGCTAGAGATGACGGGACAGGCACTGAAGCTTTCTTT. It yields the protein CSARDDGTGTEAFF.

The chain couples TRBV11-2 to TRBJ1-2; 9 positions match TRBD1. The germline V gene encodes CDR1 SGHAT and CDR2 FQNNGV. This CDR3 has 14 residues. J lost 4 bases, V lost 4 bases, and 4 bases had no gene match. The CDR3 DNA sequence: TGTGCCAGCAGCTCCGACAGGGGGACCTATGGCTACACCTTC. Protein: CASSSDRGTYGYTF.

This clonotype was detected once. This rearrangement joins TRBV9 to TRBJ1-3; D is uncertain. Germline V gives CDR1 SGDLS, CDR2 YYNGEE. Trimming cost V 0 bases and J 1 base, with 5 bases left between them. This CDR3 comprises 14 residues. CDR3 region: CASSVASSGNTIYF. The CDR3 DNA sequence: TGTGCCAGCAGCGTAGCTAGTTCTGGAAACACCATATATTTT.